This T cell receptor beta chain appears in the sequencing data of a study of blood T cell repertoires in COVID-19. About the research overall: Acute-phase and convalescent COVID-19 samples originated in the United States, Italy and Spain. The cDNA or gDNA used as material had been derived from T cells, B-cell-depleted T cells, or PBMCs.

As originally analysed: For nucleated cells, counts were estimated from reference gene primer amplification. The table came from immunoSEQ multiplex PCR; TCRdb's copy has only in-frame clones and leaves some out. V, J and clone size reflect that table, while D and trimming were determined from the DNA. The table records around 130,000 clones, roughly 72% of them present only once. Trimming shortened V by 1 base and J by 2 bases, and 9 bases separated the two germline ends. This CDR3 has 15 amino acids. The germline CDR1 and CDR2 sequences are MGHRA and YSYEKL. This clone was seen just once. The chain joins TRBV4-1 to TRBJ2-1, with D maybe TRBD2 (5 bases). Sequenced material: peripheral blood. The source of this sequence is a human donor in a cohort sampled during active COVID-19. The CDR3 region has the DNA TGCGCCAGCAGCCAAGTCGGGGTTACCTACAATGAGCAGTTCTTC. Translated, it gives CASSQVGVTYNEQFF.